This is a list of T cell receptor beta chains from one sample in a study of graft-versus-host responses after intestinal transplantation. Sequencing was performed with immunoSEQ multiplex PCR; in TCRdb, only in-frame clones are kept and a portion is missing. Found here are about 9,600 clones, around nine tenths of them singletons; the top ten hold around 4.9%. The sample in question was ileum tissue, obtained approximately 700 days after intestinal transplantation. Receptors were obtained from a human patient who received an intestinal transplant, so some T cells may come from the graft donor. CDR3s include the opening cysteine and the closing phenylalanine or tryptophan. The order of the fields is J gene, V gene, clone size, CDR3 protein. Clone size appears in some rows only: once, few, many, or a class for an expanded clone.

j_call: TRBJ1-6; v_call: TRBV6-4; clone_size: .; cdr3_aa: CASRGQENSPLHF
j_call: TRBJ1-2; v_call: TRBV6-5; clone_size: few; cdr3_aa: CASSYRGYGYTF
j_call: TRBJ2-1; v_call: TRBV5-1; clone_size: once; cdr3_aa: CASSLTSGGASYNEQFF
j_call: TRBJ2-5; v_call: TRBV12-5; clone_size: .; cdr3_aa: CASGLSGRETQYF
j_call: TRBJ2-1; v_call: TRBV2; clone_size: .; cdr3_aa: CASSVDIGQREQFF
j_call: TRBJ2-7; v_call: TRBV7-2; clone_size: .; cdr3_aa: CASSLSSGRAFYEQYF
j_call: TRBJ1-2; v_call: TRBV6-5; clone_size: .; cdr3_aa: CASRTTGGVLDGYTF
j_call: TRBJ1-5; v_call: TRBV12-5; clone_size: .; cdr3_aa: CASGTGGNQPQHF
j_call: TRBJ2-7; v_call: TRBV21-1; clone_size: .; cdr3_aa: CASSKNRKLQGIYEQYF
j_call: TRBJ1-2; v_call: TRBV19; clone_size: .; cdr3_aa: CASSLAGTTNGYTF
j_call: TRBJ1-1; v_call: TRBV27; clone_size: .; cdr3_aa: CASSRRDRGRVNTEAFF
j_call: TRBJ2-6; v_call: TRBV2; clone_size: .; cdr3_aa: CASSRATPGANVLTF
j_call: TRBJ1-2; v_call: TRBV6-5; clone_size: .; cdr3_aa: CASSYSQGLHYGYTF
j_call: TRBJ2-3; v_call: TRBV7-2; clone_size: once; cdr3_aa: CASSRGGITDTQYF
j_call: TRBJ1-2; v_call: TRBV6-6; clone_size: .; cdr3_aa: CASSDSGLSGYTF
j_call: TRBJ2-2; v_call: TRBV5-1; clone_size: .; cdr3_aa: CASRAIQENTGELFF
j_call: TRBJ1-1; v_call: TRBV6-5; clone_size: .; cdr3_aa: CASSYGAEAFF
j_call: TRBJ2-7; v_call: TRBV7-9; clone_size: .; cdr3_aa: CASSLILQTKTYEQYF
j_call: TRBJ1-1; v_call: TRBV5-6; clone_size: .; cdr3_aa: CASSPRAGARAFF
j_call: TRBJ2-7; v_call: TRBV7-9; clone_size: .; cdr3_aa: CASTPIGGNSYEQYF
j_call: TRBJ2-1; v_call: TRBV18; clone_size: .; cdr3_aa: CASSTGVLEQFF
j_call: TRBJ2-7; v_call: TRBV11-2; clone_size: once; cdr3_aa: CASSFDASFYEQYF
j_call: TRBJ2-5; v_call: TRBV5-6; clone_size: .; cdr3_aa: CASSWGGQETQYF
j_call: TRBJ2-7; v_call: TRBV10-3; clone_size: .; cdr3_aa: CAISEQGLYEQYF
j_call: TRBJ2-1; v_call: TRBV9; clone_size: .; cdr3_aa: CASSVVGAGGNEQFF
j_call: TRBJ1-3; v_call: TRBV7-6; clone_size: .; cdr3_aa: CASTSQGRFGNTIYF
j_call: TRBJ2-5; v_call: TRBV28; clone_size: .; cdr3_aa: CASSRGDGGEETQYF
j_call: TRBJ2-5; v_call: TRBV5-4; clone_size: .; cdr3_aa: CASSLGQLQETQYF
j_call: TRBJ2-5; v_call: TRBV7-3; clone_size: .; cdr3_aa: CASSLGPGIQETQYF
j_call: TRBJ2-2; v_call: TRBV28; clone_size: once; cdr3_aa: CASSLAGVSTGELFF
j_call: TRBJ1-2; v_call: TRBV10-2; clone_size: .; cdr3_aa: CASSDLYGYTF
j_call: TRBJ1-1; v_call: TRBV7-2; clone_size: .; cdr3_aa: CASSLGGFGNTEAFF
j_call: TRBJ2-7; v_call: TRBV9; clone_size: .; cdr3_aa: CASNRDGTYEQYF
j_call: TRBJ2-2; v_call: TRBV6-4; clone_size: .; cdr3_aa: CASSDSSTGELFF
j_call: TRBJ1-2; v_call: TRBV11-1; clone_size: few; cdr3_aa: CASSGSGLGYTF
j_call: TRBJ2-6; v_call: TRBV7-6; clone_size: .; cdr3_aa: CASTHAQGAGANVLTF
j_call: TRBJ2-7; v_call: TRBV4-2; clone_size: .; cdr3_aa: CASSQDRGGTGRLQQYF
j_call: TRBJ1-3; v_call: TRBV21-1; clone_size: .; cdr3_aa: CASSNGTLSGNTIYF
j_call: TRBJ1-1; v_call: TRBV29-1; clone_size: .; cdr3_aa: CSVEPGGAFF
j_call: TRBJ1-3; v_call: TRBV5-1; clone_size: once; cdr3_aa: CASSLSTLGNTIYF
j_call: TRBJ1-1; v_call: TRBV7-9; clone_size: .; cdr3_aa: CASSSEGQAKKAFF